Below, 10 T cell receptor beta chains from the same sample are listed, as sequenced in a study of blood T cell repertoires in COVID-19 (dated by TCRdb to the early 2020s). Library preparation employed the immunoSEQ multiplex PCR assay. Sourced from immuneACCESS, this table was stored by TCRdb with only in-frame sequences that have V and J called. A share of the clones is absent; for the studies checked, an unresolved V gene accounts for under half, and the remainder has no known explanation. Counted in this sample were roughly 61,000 clones; under 80% of them appeared once. The leading ten clones occupy around half of the sample. The material sequenced was PBMCs or T cells enriched from blood (not recorded which). The receptors derive from a woman aged 55-75 years who had been exposed to COVID-19.

The gene calls are TRBV5-1 and TRBJ2-5; D perhaps matches TRBD2 (5 bases). Per germline, CDR1 SGHRS and CDR2 YFSETQ. V was pared by 0 bases and J by 0 bases, with 9 bases between. The CDR3 has 15 amino acids. The CDR3: CASSLVGEYQETQYF. CDR3 nucleotides: TGCGCCAGCAGCTTGGTGGGAGAGTACCAAGAGACCCAGTACTTC.

This clone was picked up a small number of times. This rearrangement joins TRBV12-3 or TRBV12-4 to TRBJ2-2; no definite D call. Trimming pared 2 bases from V and 1 base from J, leaving 2 bases between. The CDR3 runs 13 residues. The CDR3 DNA is TGTGCCAGCAGTTTACAGAACACCGGGGAGCTGTTTTTT. It yields the protein CASSLQNTGELFF.

This chain links TRBV14 with TRBJ2-3, with D perhaps matching TRBD1 (6 bases). The CDR3 runs 13 residues. V was pared by 6 bases and J by 3 bases, with 10 bases between. Germline values: CDR1 SGHDN, CDR2 FVKESK. The DNA for the CDR3 is TGTGCCAGCAGTCAACAGGGAACAGATACGCAGTATTTT. Its translation is CASSQQGTDTQYF. Using reference TRBV14 and TRBJ2-3 for the parts outside the CDR3, the full variable domain is EAGVTQFPSHSVIEKGQTVTLRCDPISGHDNLYWYRRVMGKEIKFLLHFVKESKQDESGMPNNRFLAERTGGTYSTLKVQPAELEDSGVYFCASSQQGTDTQYFGPGTRLTVL.

This chain connects TRBV11-2 to TRBJ2-3, with a possible D match to TRBD2 (6 bases). V lost 2 bases to trimming and J lost 4 bases, with 19 bases between them. The CDR3 has 17 residues. CDR1 and CDR2 (germline): SGHAT, FQNNGV. The CDR3 region has the DNA TGTGCCAGCAGCTTACTATCTAGCGCCTTGGCGGCAGATACGCAGTATTTT. Translating it yields CASSLLSSALAADTQYF.

This clone appeared once. The rearrangement joins TRBV5-1 to TRBJ1-1, with D perhaps matching TRBD1 (6 bases). This CDR3 contains 16 residues. Per germline, CDR1 SGHRS and CDR2 YFSETQ. Trimming pared 4 bases from V and 1 base from J, leaving 17 bases between. The CDR3 nucleotides read TGCGCCAGCAGCGTAGGGGGACCCCAGGAGAACACTGAAGCTTTCTTT. It codes for CASSVGGPQENTEAFF.

A few counts support this clone. The chain recombines TRBV2 with TRBJ2-2; D might be TRBD1 (6 bases). Germline V CDR1 and CDR2: SNHLY, FYNNEI. The V end lost 4 bases, the J end lost 5 bases, and 14 bases lay between the germline ends. The CDR3 extends over 15 amino acids. The CDR3 region is CASSVMGARTGELFF. In DNA form, the CDR3 reads TGTGCCAGCAGTGTGATGGGGGCGAGAACCGGGGAGCTGTTTTTT.

This clone was seen ten or more times. The V gene is TRBV6-5, the J gene TRBJ2-7; 7 positions agree with TRBD1. Per the germline V gene, CDR1 is MNHEY and CDR2 is SVGAGI. The CDR3 sequence is 14 residues long. Trimming cost V 6 bases and J 3 bases; bases outside gene matches: 8. CDR3: CASSSGTVVYEQYF. CDR3 bases: TGTGCCAGCAGCTCCGGGACAGTTGTCTACGAGCAGTACTTC.

The chain joins TRBV5-8 to TRBJ1-3; D perhaps matches TRBD1 (5 bases). CDR3 size: 12 residues. Trimming removed 2 bases at V and 10 bases at J, with 10 bases between. Germline V gene lookup returns CDR1 SGHTS and CDR2 YDEGEE. CDR3 DNA: TGTGCCAGCAGCTTAGACAGCCGAACCATATATTTT. It encodes CASSLDSRTIYF.

This clone has just one count. The chain has TRBV6-5 and TRBJ2-3; TRBD2 might be the D (5 bases). Germline CDR1 MNHEY, CDR2 SVGAGI. The ends were cut back, 9 bases at V and 4 bases at J, with 14 bases in the middle. The CDR3 contains 13 residues. This chain's CDR3 is CASSDGIADTQYF. In DNA form, the CDR3 reads TGTGCCAGTAGCGATGGGATCGCAGATACGCAGTATTTT.

The sample holds one count of this clone. The gene calls are TRBV7-2 and TRBJ2-7; 10 nucleotides match TRBD1. The CDR3 is made up of 14 amino acids. The trim removed 4 bases at V and 7 bases at J, leaving 7 bases unmatched. From germline, CDR1 is SGHTA and CDR2 FQGNSA. The CDR3 sequence is CASSCGGQGCEQYF. The DNA of the CDR3 is TGTGCCAGCAGCTGCGGGGGACAGGGGTGTGAGCAGTACTTC.